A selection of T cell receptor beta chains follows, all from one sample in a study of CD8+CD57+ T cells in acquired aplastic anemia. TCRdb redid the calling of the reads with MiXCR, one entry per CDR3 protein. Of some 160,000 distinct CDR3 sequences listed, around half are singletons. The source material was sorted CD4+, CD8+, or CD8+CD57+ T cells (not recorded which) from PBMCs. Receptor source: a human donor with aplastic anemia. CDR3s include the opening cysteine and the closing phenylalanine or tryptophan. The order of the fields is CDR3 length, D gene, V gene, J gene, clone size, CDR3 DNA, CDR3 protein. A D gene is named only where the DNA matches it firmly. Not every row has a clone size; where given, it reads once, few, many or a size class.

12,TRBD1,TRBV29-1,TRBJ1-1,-,TGCAGCGTAGACAGGGTGAACACTGAAGCTTTCTTT,CSVDRVNTEAFF
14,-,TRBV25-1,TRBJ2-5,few,TGTGCCAGCAGTGAAAAAAGGTACCAAGAGACCCAGTACTTC,CASSEKRYQETQYF
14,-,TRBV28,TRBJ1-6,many,TGTGCCAGCAAGGAGGTCCCCTATAATTCACCCCTCCACTTT,CASKEVPYNSPLHF
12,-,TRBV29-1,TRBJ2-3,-,TGCAGCGCATCTAGCCTCACAGATACGCAGTATTTT,CSASSLTDTQYF
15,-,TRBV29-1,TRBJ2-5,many,TGCAGCGTTGAAGATCCGGAGGGGGACCAAGAGACCCAGTACTTC,CSVEDPEGDQETQYF
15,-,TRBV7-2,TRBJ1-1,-,TGTGCCAGCAGCTTAGGAACAACCGGTGTTACTGAAGCTTTCTTT,CASSLGTTGVTEAFF
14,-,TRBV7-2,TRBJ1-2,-,TGTGCCAGCAGCTCAGAAGGACAGAACTATGGCTACACCTTC,CASSSEGQNYGYTF
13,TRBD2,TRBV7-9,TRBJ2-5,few,TGTGCCAGCAGCCGTAGCGGGGCAGAGACCCAGTACTTC,CASSRSGAETQYF
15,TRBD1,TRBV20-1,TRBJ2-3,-,TGCAGTGCTAGTTTGCGACAGGGGAACACAGATACGCAGTATTTT,CSASLRQGNTDTQYF
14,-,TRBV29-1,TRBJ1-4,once,TGCAGCGTCAACAGGGCAACCCCTGGTGAAAAACTGTTTTTT,CSVNRATPGEKLFF
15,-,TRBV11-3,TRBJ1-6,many,TGTGCCAGCAGCTTAGTTCCAGGGTTGGGTTCACCCCTCCACTTT,CASSLVPGLGSPLHF
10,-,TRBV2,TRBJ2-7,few,TGTGCCAGCAGTGGTAAAGAGCAGTACTTC,CASSGKEQYF
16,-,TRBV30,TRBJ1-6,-,TGTGCCTGGACCTACAGTGGGGTCCTTCATAATTCACCCCTCCACTTT,CAWTYSGVLHNSPLHF
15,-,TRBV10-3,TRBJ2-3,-,TGTGCCATCAGTGGTAGCGCTCCTAGCACAGATACGCAGTATTTT,CAISGSAPSTDTQYF
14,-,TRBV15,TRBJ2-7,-,TGTGCCGCCAGCCGGGGACCGAAACAATACGAGCAGTACTTC,CAASRGPKQYEQYF
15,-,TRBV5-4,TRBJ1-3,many,TGTGCCAGCAGCTCTCAAGACAGGACTGGAAACACCATATATTTT,CASSSQDRTGNTIYF
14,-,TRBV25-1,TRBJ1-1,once,TGTGCCAGCCATGGGGGTTTTAGTGACACTGAAGCTTTCTTT,CASHGGFSDTEAFF
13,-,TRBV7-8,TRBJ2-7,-,TGTGCCAGCAGTTGGGGGCGGTACTACGAGCAGTACTTC,CASSWGRYYEQYF
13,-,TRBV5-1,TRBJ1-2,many,TGCGCCAGCAGCTTGGCAGGGCCGGGTGGCTACACCTTC,CASSLAGPGGYTF
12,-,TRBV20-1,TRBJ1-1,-,TGCAGTGCTAGACAGGGAGAGACTGAAGCTTTCTTT,CSARQGETEAFF
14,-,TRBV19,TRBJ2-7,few,TGTGCCAGTAGCCCACGGGCGGAGTACTACGAGCAGTACTTC,CASSPRAEYYEQYF
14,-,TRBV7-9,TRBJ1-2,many,TGTGCCAGCAGCTTAGAACAGATTAACTATGGCTACACCTTC,CASSLEQINYGYTF
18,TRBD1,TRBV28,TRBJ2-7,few,TGTGCCAGCAGTTCCCCATTTGGAAGGGGGCAAGCCGCCTACGAGCAGTACTTC,CASSSPFGRGQAAYEQYF
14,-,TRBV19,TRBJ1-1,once,TGTGCCAGTAGTATAGATCGGACGGACACTGAAGCTTTCTTT,CASSIDRTDTEAFF
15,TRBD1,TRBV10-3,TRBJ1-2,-,TGTGCCATCAGTGAGTCAACGGGACAGGGGGGAGGCTACACCTTC,CAISESTGQGGGYTF
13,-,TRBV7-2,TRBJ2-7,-,TGTGCCAGCAGCTTAGTTTCCAGCTACGAGCAGTACTTC,CASSLVSSYEQYF
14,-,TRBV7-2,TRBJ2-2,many,TGTGCCAGCAGCTTAATAAGGGGCACCGGGGAGCTGTTTTTT,CASSLIRGTGELFF
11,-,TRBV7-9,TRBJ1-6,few,TGTGCCAGCAGCCCCGATTCACCCCTCCACTTT,CASSPDSPLHF
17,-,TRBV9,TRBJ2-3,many,TGTGCCAGCAGCGTAGGGGGTAGTGCAAGCGGCACAGATACGCAGTATTTT,CASSVGGSASGTDTQYF
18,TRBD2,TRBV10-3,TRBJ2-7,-,TGTGCCATCAGTGACCCACTGACTAGCCGGAGAAGTACCTACGAGCAGTACTTC,CAISDPLTSRRSTYEQYF
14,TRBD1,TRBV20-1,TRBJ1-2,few,TGCAGTGCGACCAACCCGGGACAGGGGTCTGGCTACACCTTC,CSATNPGQGSGYTF
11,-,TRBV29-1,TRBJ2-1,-,TGCGGCCTGAGCCTAGCCTATGAGCAGTTCTTC,CGLSLAYEQFF
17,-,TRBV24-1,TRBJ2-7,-,TGTGCCACCAGTGATTCCTCCGGAGCAGGGGACCCGTACGAGCAGTACTTC,CATSDSSGAGDPYEQYF
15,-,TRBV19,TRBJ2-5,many,TGTGCCAGTAGTAGCCTCCGCGGGAAAGGAGAGACCCAGTACTTC,CASSSLRGKGETQYF
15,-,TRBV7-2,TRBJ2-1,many,TGTGCCAGCAGCTTAGCGGTGGGCAACTACAATGAGCAGTTCTTC,CASSLAVGNYNEQFF
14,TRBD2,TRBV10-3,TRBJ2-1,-,TGTGCCATCACGGCTAGCGGTACCTACAATGAGCAGTTCTTC,CAITASGTYNEQFF
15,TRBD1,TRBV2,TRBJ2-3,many,TGTGCCAGCAGTGCCATGGGACAGGGGTCAGATACGCAGTATTTT,CASSAMGQGSDTQYF
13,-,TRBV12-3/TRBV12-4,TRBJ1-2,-,TGTGCCAGCAGTGATGACAGTAACTATGGCTACACCTTC,CASSDDSNYGYTF
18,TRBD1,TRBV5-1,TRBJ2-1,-,TGCGCCAGCAGCTTGGGGAAGGGGGCGTCCCTATCCTACAATGAGCAGTTCTTC,CASSLGKGASLSYNEQFF
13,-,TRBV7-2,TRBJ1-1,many,TGTGCCAGCAGTTCCGGACGGGGCACTGAAGCTTTCTTT,CASSSGRGTEAFF
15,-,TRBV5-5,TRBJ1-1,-,TGTGCCAGCAGCCCTCTGGGGGGTTTGAACACTGAAGCTTTCTTT,CASSPLGGLNTEAFF
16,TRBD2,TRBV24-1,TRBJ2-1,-,TGTGCCACCAGTGATCCTACTAGCGGGACCTACAATGAGCAGTTCTTC,CATSDPTSGTYNEQFF
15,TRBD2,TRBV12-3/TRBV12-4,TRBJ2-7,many,TGTGCCAGCAGATTTACTAGCGTAAACGGCTACGAGCAGTACTTC,CASRFTSVNGYEQYF
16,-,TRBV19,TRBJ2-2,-,TGTGCCAGTAGTATCCAAAAGGGACGAAGGACCGGGGAGCTGTTTTTT,CASSIQKGRRTGELFF
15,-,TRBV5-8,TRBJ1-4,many,TGTGCCAGCAGCTTGTCGCCAGGGTCTAATGAAAAACTGTTTTTT,CASSLSPGSNEKLFF
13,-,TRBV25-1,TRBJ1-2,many,TGTGCCAGCAGTGAGGGCGGCGCCTATGGCTACACCTTC,CASSEGGAYGYTF
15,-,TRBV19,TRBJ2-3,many,TGTGCCAGTAGTATCTCGGGAAGGGACACAGATACGCAGTATTTT,CASSISGRDTDTQYF
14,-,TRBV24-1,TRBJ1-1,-,TGTGCCACCAGAGCGACAGGAGTCAACACTGAAGCTTTCTTT,CATRATGVNTEAFF